This paragraph reports one T cell receptor beta chain. Germline-derived CDR1 and CDR2 are SEHNR and FQNEAQ (reference sequence). This CDR3 contains 15 residues. The V gene end was trimmed by 5 bases and the J gene end by 3 bases; junction bases not matched to a gene: 8. Authors' data handling: Reference gene primers were amplified, and this amplification served to estimate nucleated cell counts. Here immunoSEQ multiplex PCR was the method, and the copy in TCRdb shows in-frame clones only, minus some. V, J and clone size reflect that table, while D and trimming were determined from the DNA. Counted here are about 120,000 clones, roughly 79% occurring once; the ten biggest clones make up 16%. These data originate in a study of blood T cell repertoires in COVID-19. Study-wide background: Both acute and convalescent COVID-19 samples were obtained from the United States, Italy and Spain. PBMCs, B-cell-depleted T cells, or T cells provided the cDNA or gDNA that made up the material.

Material: peripheral blood. The chain has TRBV7-9 and TRBJ2-7; 9 bases line up with TRBD1. This receptor was obtained from an elderly woman with active or convalescent COVID-19. The CDR3: CASSPGTGSIYEQYF. The CDR3 DNA follows: TGTGCCAGCAGCCCCGGGACAGGGTCTATCTACGAGCAGTACTTC.